This T cell receptor (beta chain) was recovered during a study of shared T cell receptors in the human thymus. Produced via immunoSEQ multiplex PCR; TCRdb's table is partial and in-frame only. The data show about 380,000 clones, roughly 94% seen once. This clone has just one count. This TCR was sampled from a human donor. The sequencing input was thymocytes.

The CDR3 loop reads CASTRGGSGFYEQYF. The CDR3 DNA is TGTGCCAGCACCCGGGGGGGTAGCGGGTTCTACGAGCAGTACTTC. This sequence joins TRBV27 and TRBJ2-7, with 8 bases matching TRBD2. V was pared by 7 bases and J by 3 bases, with 11 bases of the junction left unmatched. CDR3 length: 15 amino acids. From germline, CDR1 is MNHEY and CDR2 SMNVEV (reference sequence).